This is a list of T cell receptor beta chains from one sample in a study of blood T cells in healthy people across ages. TCRdb called the 5' RACE reads again in MiXCR, with one record for every CDR3 protein. The table has approximately 1,700,000 distinct CDR3 sequences, 39% seen once. Sequencing was performed on blood. The receptors originated from a human donor in good health. The CDR3 runs from the conserved cysteine through the conserved F or W. The order of the fields is clone size, D gene, J gene, V gene, CDR3 protein, CDR3 DNA. D genes are given only for firm matches. Clone size is given for some rows only: seen once, a few or many times, or a class if the clone is expanded.

size: NA
D: TRBD2
J: TRBJ2-5
V: TRBV10-1
CDR3: CASSGGLGRETQYF
DNA: TGCGCCAGCAGTGGTGGACTAGGAAGGGAGACCCAGTACTTC

size: NA
D: NA
J: TRBJ2-1
V: TRBV7-8
CDR3: CASSLDPGQLNEQFF
DNA: TGTGCCAGCAGCTTAGATCCCGGTCAGCTGAATGAGCAGTTCTTC

size: few
D: NA
J: TRBJ2-3
V: TRBV4-3
CDR3: CASSQERTGAFADTQYF
DNA: TGCGCCAGCAGCCAGGAAAGGACGGGGGCATTCGCAGATACGCAGTATTTT

size: NA
D: NA
J: TRBJ1-2
V: TRBV28
CDR3: CASSFLQSPPGGYTF
DNA: TGTGCCAGCAGTTTCCTACAGAGCCCTCCGGGGGGCTACACCTTC

size: NA
D: TRBD1
J: TRBJ1-2
V: TRBV20-1
CDR3: CSATGQGSSGYTF
DNA: TGCAGTGCTACTGGACAGGGAAGTAGTGGCTACACCTTC

size: NA
D: NA
J: TRBJ1-2
V: TRBV27
CDR3: CASRQQGQNYGYTF
DNA: TGTGCCAGCAGACAACAGGGCCAGAACTATGGCTACACCTTC

size: few
D: NA
J: TRBJ2-3
V: TRBV4-1
CDR3: CASSPLGSKDTQYF
DNA: TGCGCCAGCAGCCCCCTCGGGTCAAAAGATACGCAGTATTTT

size: NA
D: NA
J: TRBJ1-2
V: TRBV10-3
CDR3: CAISPTGTGDSNYGYTF
DNA: TGTGCCATCAGCCCGACCGGGACGGGGGACTCTAACTATGGCTACACCTTC

size: NA
D: TRBD2
J: TRBJ2-7
V: TRBV13
CDR3: CASSQEGLSNYEQYF
DNA: TGTGCCAGCAGCCAGGAGGGACTATCAAACTACGAGCAGTACTTC

size: few
D: TRBD1
J: TRBJ1-2
V: TRBV9
CDR3: CASSPQGEWVYGYTF
DNA: TGTGCCAGCAGCCCTCAGGGGGAATGGGTTTATGGCTACACCTTC

size: few
D: NA
J: TRBJ2-5
V: TRBV28
CDR3: CASLRTPQETQYF
DNA: TGTGCCAGCTTGAGGACACCCCAAGAGACCCAGTACTTC

size: NA
D: NA
J: TRBJ1-2
V: TRBV12-3/TRBV12-4
CDR3: CASTTGRTDYGYAF
DNA: TGTGCCAGCACCACGGGACGGACCGATTATGGCTACGCCTTC

size: NA
D: TRBD1
J: TRBJ1-1
V: TRBV9
CDR3: CASGTGVATEAFF
DNA: TGTGCCAGCGGGACAGGGGTGGCCACTGAAGCTTTCTTT

size: NA
D: NA
J: TRBJ2-4
V: TRBV7-8
CDR3: CASSFYGGPLAKNIQYF
DNA: TGTGCCAGCAGCTTCTATGGGGGGCCCCTAGCCAAAAACATTCAGTACTTC

size: NA
D: NA
J: TRBJ1-5
V: TRBV29-1
CDR3: CSGGSQGQPQHF
DNA: TGCAGCGGGGGGAGTCAGGGTCAGCCCCAGCATTTT

size: NA
D: NA
J: TRBJ2-7
V: TRBV5-8
CDR3: CAGSPFDLYEQYF
DNA: TGTGCCGGCAGCCCGTTCGACCTCTACGAGCAGTACTTC

size: NA
D: NA
J: TRBJ1-1
V: TRBV4-2
CDR3: CASSQAAGNTEAFF
DNA: TGTGCCAGCAGCCAAGCGGCGGGGAACACTGAAGCTTTCTTT

size: NA
D: TRBD2
J: TRBJ2-7
V: TRBV7-9
CDR3: CASSQRLAEIYEQYF
DNA: TGTGCCAGCAGCCAGAGACTAGCGGAGATATACGAGCAGTACTTC